The source of this T cell receptor beta chain is a study of CD4+ T cells in melanoma. Broader study findings: Diverse differentiation states were reported for melanoma neoantigen-specific CD4+ T cells.

The V and J ends lost 3 bases and 2 bases, in that order; junction bases with no gene match: 8. The CDR3 contains 16 residues. Germline CDR1 is SGHDT and CDR2 is YYEEEE. Assay: immunoSEQ multiplex PCR; the TCRdb copy retains only in-frame clones and omits some. This table holds 50,000 to 60,000 clones, approximately 74% found once. As to this clone: Its matching antigen is unknown.

This sequence was found in a human donor with melanoma. The genes are TRBV5-6 and TRBJ1-5; 7 bases are shared with TRBD1. What was sequenced was tumor tissue. CDR3 amino acids: CASSSFTGEGNQPQHF. In DNA form, the CDR3 reads TGTGCCAGCAGCTCCTTCACAGGGGAGGGCAATCAGCCCCAGCATTTT. The whole variable domain, remainder taken from reference TRBV5-6 and TRBJ1-5, is DAGVTQSPTHLIKTRGQQVTLRCSPKSGHDTVSWYQQALGQGPQFIFQYYEEEERQRGNFPDRFSGHQFPNYSSELNVNALLLGDSALYLCASSSFTGEGNQPQHFGDGTRLSIL.